This T cell receptor (beta chain) appears in the sequencing data of a study of tumor and adjacent non-tumor tissue in lung cancer. The CDR3 contains 14 residues. Trimming shortened V by 7 bases and J by 5 bases, and 18 bases separated the two germline ends. Looked up from germline, CDR1 is MNHNS and CDR2 is SASEGT. A modified ARM-PCR protocol with three rounds of nested PCR amplified TCRbeta. TCRdb ran MiXCR on the multiplex PCR reads and lists one entry per CDR3 protein. Among roughly 120,000 distinct CDR3 sequences listed, 62% were seen once. Concerning this clonotype: This may arise from a read error, as a much more abundant clone is one base away.

This sample's RNA came from whole unsorted tissue. Distant lung tissue was collected more than 3 cm away from the tumor edge. The TCR originated in a man aged 60-69 years with non-small cell lung cancer. Sequencing was done on a sample of distant non-tumor lung tissue. This rearrangement joins TRBV6-1 to TRBJ2-7; D possibly corresponds to TRBD2 (6 bases). Here the CDR3 DNA reads TGTGCCAGCAATGGGGCCGGGAGAGGACACGAGCAGTACTTC. Translating it yields CASNGAGRGHEQYF.